The sequence of this T cell receptor beta chain was determined in a study of T cell responses to AZD1222 COVID-19 vaccine. Study findings and constraints: AZD1222 recipients seropositive at baseline numbered only 6 or 7. Close to half of all spike-specific TCRs reportedly target regions of the variants that are unmutated. In a largely white British group with more females than males, clonal diversity was possibly underestimated.

About this clone: Its antigen is undetermined.

Clones were read by immunoSEQ multiplex PCR, and TCRdb kept only the in-frame ones, dropping some. The sample carries roughly 150,000 clones, 70% to 90% recorded once. Sequences were derived from peripheral blood, sampled 28 days after the second AZD1222 dose. The TCR originated in an adult who received the AZD1222 COVID-19 vaccine.

CDR3 nucleotides: TGTGCCAGCAGCGCCGGACTAGAAGTCGTCGAGCAGTACTTC. This gives the protein CASSAGLEVVEQYF. V usage is TRBV9 and J usage is TRBJ2-7, with 7 bases that match TRBD2. CDR1 SGDLS and CDR2 YYNGEE come from the germline V gene. Trimming took 3 bases from V and 6 from J; bases not matched to a gene: 9. The CDR3 sequence is 14 residues long.